This T cell receptor beta chain was sequenced for a study of response to subunit inactivated influenza vaccine. Study-level points and caveats: It was suggested by the authors that few new T cells are recruited by each seasonal influenza vaccination.

For this clonotype: Its antigen is currently unknown.

Trimming took 5 bases from V and 4 from J, leaving 15 bases between them. CDR1 and CDR2 from the germline V gene are SGHNT and YENEEA. CDR3 size: 15 residues. MiXCR, applied by TCRdb to the RT-PCR reads, yields one record per CDR3 protein. The profile shows 650,000 to 800,000 distinct CDR3 sequences, around 13% of them singletons. The receptor was isolated from a man in his forties or fifties who received an inactivated influenza vaccine. The gene calls are TRBV11-3 and TRBJ2-1, with no clear D. The sample in question was PBMCs from blood, obtained roughly 2 weeks before vaccination. The CDR3 here is CASSLTDGRYNEQFF. The CDR3, as DNA: TGTGCCAGCAGCCTAACAGACGGACGGTACAATGAGCAGTTCTTC. Full variable domain (remainder filled in from reference TRBV11-3 and TRBJ2-1): EAGVVQSPRYKIIEKKQPVAFWCNPISGHNTLYWYLQNLGQGPELLIRYENEEAVDDSQLPKDRFSAERLKGVDSTLKIQPAELGDSAVYLCASSLTDGRYNEQFFGPGTRLTVL.